The 19 T cell receptor beta chains in this list originate from one sample, sequenced in a study of T cell responses to AZD1222 COVID-19 vaccine. Profiling relied on immunoSEQ multiplex PCR, and the TCRdb table lists in-frame clones only, not all of them. The table has around 80,000 clones, 75% to 90% seen once. The sample consisted of peripheral blood, taken 28 days after the second AZD1222 dose. Source of these receptors: an adult who received the AZD1222 COVID-19 vaccine.

This chain links TRBV12-3 or TRBV12-4 with TRBJ2-1; D gene ambiguous. There are 12 residues in the CDR3. Trimming cost V 1 base and J 7 bases, with 5 bases left between them. As DNA, the CDR3 is TGTGCCAGCAGTTTAGGTAGGAATGAGCAGTTCTTC. This encodes CASSLGRNEQFF.

The chain carries TRBV27 and TRBJ1-2; tentative D call: TRBD1 (5 bases). There are 16 residues in the CDR3. V gave up 2 bases and J gave up 0 bases, with 13 bases separating them. Germline CDR1 and CDR2: MNHEY and SMNVEV (reference sequence). The CDR3 nucleotides read TGTGCCAGCAGTTTAAGAGGCTGGGGCTCTAACTATGGCTACACCTTC. It yields the protein CASSLRGWGSNYGYTF.

The chain is built from TRBV5-6 and TRBJ2-1, with 7 bases lining up with TRBD2. CDR3 length: 14 amino acids. Per the germline V gene, CDR1 is SGHDT and CDR2 is YYEEEE. The V segment lost 2 bases and the J segment 4 bases; nucleotides outside the gene matches: 3. The CDR3 region has the DNA TGTGCCAGCAGCTTAGCGGGGATATACAATGAGCAGTTCTTC. Amino acid sequence: CASSLAGIYNEQFF.

This chain links TRBV7-6 with TRBJ1-3; no clear D. Deletions cut 1 base from V and 5 bases from J, with 6 bases between. Per the germline V gene, CDR1 is SGHVS and CDR2 is FNYEAQ. The CDR3 has 13 residues. The CDR3 sequence: CASSLGVRNTIYF. The CDR3 DNA follows: TGTGCCAGCAGCTTAGGAGTGCGAAACACCATATATTTT.

The gene calls are TRBV11-2 and TRBJ1-5; 11 bases map to TRBD1. From germline, CDR1 is SGHAT and CDR2 FQNNGV. The CDR3 runs 15 residues. The trim removed 5 bases at V and 4 bases at J, leaving 4 bases unmatched. The CDR3 reads CASSTGTGGNQPQHF. For the CDR3, the DNA is TGTGCCAGCAGCACCGGGACAGGGGGTAATCAGCCCCAGCATTTT.

The V and J genes are TRBV13 and TRBJ2-3, with 7 bases fitting TRBD2. Germline V lookup: CDR1 PRHDT, CDR2 FYEKMQ (reference sequence). This CDR3 region has 17 residues. V lost 6 bases, J lost 4 bases, and 16 bases stayed unmatched. The CDR3 DNA sequence: TGTGCCAGCAGTCCGTGGGGGGGACGCACAAGCGCAGATACGCAGTATTTT. Translation gives CASSPWGGRTSADTQYF. Based on the CDR3 plus reference TRBV13 and TRBJ2-3, the full variable domain is AAGVIQSPRHLIKEKRETATLKCYPIPRHDTVYWYQQGPGQDPQFLISFYEKMQSDKGSIPDRFSAQQFSDYHSELNMSSLELGDSALYFCASSPWGGRTSADTQYFGPGTRLTVL.

The J gene is TRBJ2-7, the V gene TRBV11-2; no definite D call. The CDR3 is 11 amino acids. The germline gives CDR1 SGHAT, CDR2 FQNNGV. V dropped 5 bases and J dropped 0 bases, with 2 bases sitting between them. The DNA of the CDR3 is TGTGCCAGCAGCAACTCCTACGAGCAGTACTTC. Translated, it gives CASSNSYEQYF.

The J gene is TRBJ1-1, the V gene TRBV6-5; no definite D call. This CDR3 spans 12 amino acids. Germline V CDR1 and CDR2: MNHEY, SVGAGI. V lost 2 bases and J lost 1, with 2 bases in between. CDR3 amino acids: CASSYRNTEAFF. The CDR3 DNA follows: TGTGCCAGCAGTTACCGGAACACTGAAGCTTTCTTT.

The genes are TRBV6-1 and TRBJ1-3; D gene ambiguous. This CDR3 has 15 residues. Trimming cost V 3 bases and J 0 bases, with 9 bases left between them. CDR1 is MNHNS and CDR2 is SASEGT in the germline V gene. CDR3: CASSDGPDSGNTIYF. The DNA of the CDR3 is TGTGCCAGCAGTGATGGTCCGGACTCTGGAAACACCATATATTTT.

This clone was counted once. CDR3 sequence (DNA): TGTGCCAGTAGTATAGGCTCTGGGGCCAACGTCCTGACTTTC. Its translation: CASSIGSGANVLTF. The chain links TRBV19 to TRBJ2-6; D remains unclear. The germline V gene has CDR1 LNHDA and CDR2 SQIVND (reference sequence). The V end lost 1 base, the J end lost 0 bases, and 1 base lay between the germline ends. This CDR3 is built from 14 residues. Together with reference TRBV19 and TRBJ2-6, the CDR3 gives the full variable domain: DGGITQSPKYLFRKEGQNVTLSCEQNLNHDAMYWYRQDPGQGLRLIYYSQIVNDFQKGDIAEGYSVSREKKESFPLTVTSAQKNPTAFYLCASSIGSGANVLTFGAGSRLTVL.

This clone has only a few counts. The V and J genes are TRBV28 and TRBJ1-1; D is uncertain. The CDR3 contains 13 residues. Trimming took 5 bases from V and 0 from J, leaving 7 bases between them. Germline V gene lookup returns CDR1 MDHEN and CDR2 SYDVKM. DNA of the CDR3: TGTGCCAGCAGTGTAGGCATGAACACTGAAGCTTTCTTT. This gives the protein CASSVGMNTEAFF.

A few counts support this clone. The CDR3 is CASSQEGPRTGGGYEQYF. DNA for the CDR3: TGTGCCAGCAGCCAAGAGGGACCCCGGACAGGGGGGGGGTACGAGCAGTACTTC. The chain combines TRBV4-2 with TRBJ2-7; 10 bases fit TRBD1. The CDR3 has 18 residues. Germline CDR1 reads LGHNA; CDR2 reads YNFKEQ. Trimming cost V 0 bases and J 4 bases; bases outside gene matches: 12.

This chain uses TRBV6-5 with TRBJ2-1, with 9 nucleotides matching TRBD1. The length of the CDR3 is 15 residues. The germline V gene has CDR1 MNHEY and CDR2 SVGAGI. The V segment lost 3 bases and the J segment 5 bases; nucleotides outside the gene matches: 5. The CDR3 loop reads CASSYAGQGHNEQFF. The DNA for the CDR3 is TGTGCCAGCAGTTATGCGGGACAGGGTCACAATGAGCAGTTCTTC.

V and J are TRBV4-1 and TRBJ1-5, with D perhaps TRBD1 (5 bases). Trimming pared 1 base from V and 7 bases from J, leaving 14 bases between. In germline, CDR1 is MGHRA, CDR2 YSYEKL. The CDR3 totals 15 residues. The CDR3 loop reads CASSQVEAGGQPQHF. The CDR3, as DNA: TGCGCCAGCAGCCAAGTGGAGGCGGGGGGACAGCCCCAGCATTTT.

This clone has just a few counts. The chain combines TRBV3-1 (or the pseudogene TRBV3-2) with TRBJ1-6; 9 bases line up with TRBD1. The germline CDR1 and CDR2 sequences are LGHDT and YNNKEL (reference sequence). With V trimmed by 0 bases and J by 7 bases, 1 base remained unmatched. This CDR3 region has 15 residues. CDR3 amino acids: CASSQEGQGNSPLHF. CDR3 nucleotide sequence: TGTGCCAGCAGCCAAGAGGGACAGGGAAATTCACCCCTCCACTTT.

The chain is built from TRBV11-2 and TRBJ1-1; unclear D gene. The germline V gene has CDR1 SGHAT and CDR2 FQNNGV. CDR3 length: 11 residues. Trimming took off 2 bases at V and 5 bases at J, with 3 bases between the two ends. In nucleotides, the CDR3 is TGTGCCAGCAGCTTATGGACTGAAGCTTTCTTT. This gives the protein CASSLWTEAFF.

The chain couples TRBV18 to TRBJ1-5, with no clear D. Germline CDR1 reads KGHSH; CDR2 reads LQKENI. This CDR3 has 14 residues. The V and J ends lost 3 bases and 3 bases respectively, with 9 bases between them. The CDR3 bases are TGTGCCAGCTCACCTGGTCAGCACAATCAGCCCCAGCATTTT. It is translated as CASSPGQHNQPQHF.

This clone was seen just once. The chain couples TRBV9 to TRBJ1-2; 9 bases line up with TRBD1. Germline assignment: CDR1 SGDLS and CDR2 YYNGEE. After removal of 2 bases from V and 5 bases from J, the junction contained 7 bases not matched to a gene. This CDR3 is 15 amino acids long. DNA of the CDR3: TGTGCCAGCAGCGTTTGGACAGGGGAATCTTATGGCTACACCTTC. Translating it yields CASSVWTGESYGYTF. The full variable domain, its missing parts supplied by reference TRBV9 and TRBJ1-2, is DSGVTQTPKHLITATGQRVTLRCSPRSGDLSVYWYQQSLDQGLQFLIQYYNGEERAKGNILERFSAQQFPDLHSELNLSSLELGDSALYFCASSVWTGESYGYTFGSGTRLTVV.

This clone is a singleton in its sample. The gene calls are TRBV6-5 and TRBJ1-5; D call uncertain. V was trimmed by 7 bases and J by 3 bases, leaving 10 bases between them. Germline assignment: CDR1 MNHEY and CDR2 SVGAGI. The CDR3 runs to 13 residues. The CDR3 bases are TGTGCCAGCAAAACAGCTATCAATCAGCCCCAGCATTTT. It translates to CASKTAINQPQHF.